Reported below is one TCR beta chain. Its target is not known. Healthy Russian Caucasian donors spanned ages about 6 to 100 years. Using a J-beta primer mix together with a sample-barcoded 5' primer, a second PCR was run for roughly 6 to 12 cycles. TCRdb reanalysed the 5' RACE reads using MiXCR and keeps one entry per CDR3 protein. The sample includes around 1,500,000 distinct CDR3 sequences, approximately 30% of them seen just once. These data belong to a study of blood T cells in healthy people across ages. Study-level results: It was not known whether donors were CMV positive (a possible confounder of expanded clonotype changes).

Germline CDR1 SEHNR, CDR2 FQNEAQ (reference sequence). The CDR3 is 15 amino acids. This TCR came from a woman in her thirties in good health. The chain combines TRBV7-9 with TRBJ2-5; tentatively, D is TRBD2 (5 bases). The DNA end is a closer match to TRBJ2-7, so the J assignment may be wrong. Sequenced sample: blood. CDR3 sequence: CASSSGVDLAYEQYF. Written as DNA, the CDR3 is TGTGCCAGCTCATCCGGGGTGGATTTGGCTTACGAGCAGTACTTC.